This T cell receptor (beta chain) was documented in a study of shared clonotypes between healthy human individuals. Background on the study: Per donor, three plates held CD4 naive cells, three held CD4 memory, two held CD8 naive and one held CD8 memory.

A word on this clone: Antigen: not known.

Findings of the study overall: A few donors showed sharing of around 5.3% of naive CD4 clonotypes.

CDR1 is SGHRS, CDR2 YFSETQ, per germline. The length of the CDR3 is 19 residues. Libraries were prepared by immunoSEQ multiplex PCR; TCRdb keeps only in-frame clonotypes and omits some of them. This repertoire shows around 980,000 clones, around 82% found once; its top ten account for 0.55% to 0.7%. This chain joins TRBV5-1 and TRBJ2-5, with D possibly being TRBD2 (5 bases). The J call may be in error: the DNA end matches TRBJ2-7 better. The TCR sequence derives from a man between 18 and 35 years old in good health. Some clones in this sample may be carry-over from other donors' samples. Sequencing was done on a sample of memory CD4+ T cells from PBMCs. This sample's subset: CD45RA-negative fraction. For the CDR3, the DNA is TGCGCCAGCAGCCCAGCTTATGGGGTGGCGATAGCGCAACTCTACGAGCAGTACTTC. Amino acids: CASSPAYGVAIAQLYEQYF.